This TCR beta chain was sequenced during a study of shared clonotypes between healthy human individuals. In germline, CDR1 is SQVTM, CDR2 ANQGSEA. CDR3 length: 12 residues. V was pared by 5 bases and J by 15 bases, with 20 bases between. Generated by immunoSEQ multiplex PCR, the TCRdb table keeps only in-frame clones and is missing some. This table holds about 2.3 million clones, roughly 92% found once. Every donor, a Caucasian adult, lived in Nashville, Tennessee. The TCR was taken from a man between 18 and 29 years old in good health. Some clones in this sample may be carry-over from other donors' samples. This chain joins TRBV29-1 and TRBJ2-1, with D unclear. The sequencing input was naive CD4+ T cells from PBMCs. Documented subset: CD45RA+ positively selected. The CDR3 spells CSVTSYGRSTFF. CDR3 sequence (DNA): TGCAGCGTTACATCTTATGGCAGGAGTACGTTCTTC.